This T cell receptor (beta chain) was sequenced for a study of blood T cell repertoires in COVID-19. Study-level background: The United States, Italy and Spain provided the acute and convalescent COVID-19 samples. PBMCs, B-cell-depleted T cells, or T cells provided the cDNA or gDNA that made up the material.

In this sample, this clone turned up once. In the authors' methods: Amplifying reference gene primers gave estimates of nucleated cell counts. Libraries were prepared by immunoSEQ multiplex PCR; TCRdb keeps only in-frame clonotypes and omits some of them. The V and J calls and the clone size are those of that table, but D and trimming were determined from the DNA. Here the sample spans about 90,000 clones, approximately 92% being singletons. Germline assignment: CDR1 GTSNPN and CDR2 SVGIG (reference sequence). The trim removed 4 bases at V and 4 bases at J, leaving 7 bases unmatched. The CDR3 runs 14 residues.

This clonotype originated in a woman aged 55-69 years with active COVID-19. The chain combines TRBV30 with TRBJ1-2, with 9 bases aligning to TRBD1. The sample comprised peripheral blood. The CDR3 DNA reads as TGTGCCTGGATACGGGACAGGGCGTTCTATGGCTACACCTTC. Encoded protein: CAWIRDRAFYGYTF.